Below, 24 T cell receptor beta chains from the same sample are listed, as sequenced in a study of blood T cells in healthy people across ages (dated by TCRdb to about 2015). The protocol used for the library was 5' RACE. Sequencing relied on an Illumina HiSeq 2500. The second PCR ran for roughly 6 to 11 cycles and used a J-beta primer mix along with a sample-barcoded 5' primer. TCRdb handled the public reads itself, with Q25 trimming in fastp and clone calling in MiXCR, and kept productive beta chains. Here each entry gathers all rows of one CDR3 protein and keeps the most common genes and DNA. For this sample the table gives 1.5 million to 2 million distinct CDR3 sequences, of which about 30% were detected only once. In total, the top ten clones hold about 8% of the sample. The material sequenced was blood. Receptors were obtained from a woman aged 25 to 45 in good health.

J is TRBJ2-1 and V is TRBV11-2; 14 positions agree with TRBD2. Germline CDR1 reads SGHAT; CDR2 reads FQNNGV. This CDR3 has 21 amino acids. V dropped 2 bases and J dropped 0; count of bases not matched to a gene: 12. The CDR3 here is CASSLNWPGTSGSPSYNEQFF. The CDR3 nucleotides are TGTGCCAGCAGCTTAAATTGGCCCGGGACTAGCGGGAGTCCCTCCTACAATGAGCAGTTCTTC.

The chain has TRBV4-3 and TRBJ2-3; D may be TRBD1 (6 bases). V shed 6 bases and J shed 6 bases, with 16 bases lying between them. Germline V gene sequence: CDR1 LGHNA, CDR2 YSLEER. The CDR3 consists of 14 residues. The CDR3 DNA reads TGCGCCAGCAGTCAATCAGGGGTCCGGGATACGCAGTATTTT. Translating it yields CASSQSGVRDTQYF.

J is TRBJ2-3 and V is TRBV20-1, with no clear D. The V and J ends lost 1 base and 6 bases respectively, with 8 bases between them. This CDR3 spans 12 amino acids. The germline V gene has CDR1 DFQATT and CDR2 SNEGSKA (reference sequence). The CDR3 reads CSARAPGDTQYF. For the CDR3, the DNA is TGCAGTGCTAGAGCTCCCGGGGATACGCAGTATTTT.

This clonotype was recorded a few times. The gene calls are TRBV4-3 and TRBJ2-1, with D perhaps matching TRBD2 (6 bases). Germline assignment: CDR1 LGHNA and CDR2 YSLEER. Deletions cut 1 base from V and 13 bases from J, with 17 bases between. The CDR3 runs 14 residues. In DNA, the CDR3 is TGCGCCAGCAGCCAAGTTGAGGAGCGGGCTACCCAGTTCTTC. Its protein product is CASSQVEERATQFF.

This chain joins TRBV27 and TRBJ2-1; the D gene is possibly TRBD2 (6 bases). Germline assignment: CDR1 MNHEY and CDR2 SMNVEV (reference sequence). Trimming shortened V by 4 bases and J by 11 bases, and 21 bases separated the two germline ends. CDR3 length equals 15 residues. CDR3 nucleotides: TGTGCCAGCAGTTCCCTCGGCGGGGCCGATTCGAAGCAGTTCTTC. Protein sequence: CASSSLGGADSKQFF.

This clonotype was seen ten or more times. This chain connects TRBV7-9 to TRBJ1-5; D not certain. The CDR3 runs to 13 residues. CDR1 and CDR2 (germline): SEHNR, FQNEAQ (reference sequence). V was pared by 3 bases and J by 7 bases, with 10 bases between. CDR3 DNA: TGTGCCAGCAGCTTGGCCAGTGGACAGCCCCAGCATTTT. Amino acids: CASSLASGQPQHF.

This clonotype was seen a single time. One base away lies a much larger clone, so this may be a sequencing read error. The V call is TRBV20-1, the J call TRBJ2-1; 11 bases match TRBD2. CDR1 DFQATT and CDR2 SNEGSKA come from the germline V gene (reference sequence). This CDR3 comprises 15 residues. CDR3 sequence: CRARGLADGYNEQFF. Written as DNA, the CDR3 is TGCAGGGCTAGGGGACTAGCGGATGGGTACAATGAGCAGTTCTTC.

The V call is TRBV9, the J call TRBJ2-5; D may match TRBD1 or TRBD2 (5 bases each). Germline V gene data show CDR1 as SGDLS and CDR2 as YYNGEE. V gave up 0 bases and J gave up 2 bases, with 11 bases separating them. The CDR3 spans 15 residues. The CDR3 DNA follows: TGTGCCAGCAGCGTAGAGGGCTGGGGGCAAGAGACCCAGTACTTC. Its protein is CASSVEGWGQETQYF. Full variable domain (missing parts from reference TRBV9 and TRBJ2-5): DSGVTQTPKHLITATGQRVTLRCSPRSGDLSVYWYQQSLDQGLQFLIQYYNGEERAKGNILERFSAQQFPDLHSELNLSSLELGDSALYFCASSVEGWGQETQYFGPGTRLLVL.

The V gene is TRBV27, the J gene TRBJ2-2; weak D call: TRBD1 (6 bases). Trimming pared 4 bases from V and 6 bases from J, leaving 15 bases between. The CDR3 is 15 residues long. Germline loops: CDR1 MNHEY, CDR2 SMNVEV (reference sequence). The CDR3 is CASSYELDRPGELFF. The CDR3 region has the DNA TGTGCCAGCAGTTATGAATTGGACAGACCCGGGGAGCTGTTTTTT.

As for this clonotype: A junction end diverges from the germline sequence, so it may reflect a read error. This chain joins TRBV11-2 and TRBJ1-1; no reliable D call. CDR1 SGHAT and CDR2 FQNNGV come from the germline V gene. The CDR3 has 13 residues. The CDR3 nucleotides are TGTGCCTGCAGCTTAGTAGGCGACACTGAAGCTTTCTTT. Translation gives CACSLVGDTEAFF.

V is TRBV2 and J is TRBJ2-3; TRBD2 matches 14 bases. CDR1 and CDR2 (germline): SNHLY, FYNNEI. The CDR3 spans 16 residues. Unmatched junction bases numbered 12, after V lost 8 bases and J lost 8 bases. As DNA, the CDR3 is TGTGCCAGCGCCCCGACTAGCGGGGGGGCAGGCGGTACGCAGTATTTT. This gives the protein CASAPTSGGAGGTQYF.

This chain links TRBV4-3 with TRBJ1-2; a weak D match, TRBD1 (6 bases). The CDR3 is 18 amino acids. Germline V gene data show CDR1 as LGHNA and CDR2 as YSLEER. V lost 0 bases and J 6 bases, leaving 23 bases between the germline ends. For the CDR3, the DNA is TGCGCCAGCAGCCAAGATCCCGGACAGCTAGGTCCTGGGAATGGCTACACCTTC. It translates to CASSQDPGQLGPGNGYTF.

This clonotype was detected only a few times. One end of the junction fails to match germline, which may point to a read error. The rearrangement joins TRBV7-8 to TRBJ2-5, with TRBD1 as a possible D gene (6 bases). The CDR3 is 14 amino acids. In germline, CDR1 is SGHVS, CDR2 FQNEAQ. This CDR3 is CVSSSTPLRGTQYF. CDR3 DNA sequence: TGTGTCAGCAGCTCGACTCCCCTCAGGGGGACCCAGTACTTC.

This clonotype was seen more than once but under ten times. This sequence joins TRBV3-1 and TRBJ2-1, with D possibly TRBD1 on 5 matching bases. Deletions cut 4 bases from V and 0 bases from J, with 13 bases between. The CDR3 totals 16 residues. Germline CDR1 is LGHDT and CDR2 is YNNKEL (reference sequence). The CDR3 reads CASSPEDSRSYNEQFF. The DNA for the CDR3 is TGTGCCAGCAGCCCAGAAGACAGCCGCTCCTACAATGAGCAGTTCTTC.

Concerning this clonotype itself: A read error may be the cause here, since a much bigger clone is one base away. The CDR3 coding sequence is TGCGCCAGCAGTGAGGAGAGGGCAGGCTCCCACAATGAGCAGTTCTTC. This sequence encodes CASSEERAGSHNEQFF. The rearrangement uses TRBV10-1 and TRBJ2-1; tentatively, D is TRBD2 (5 bases). The CDR3 is 16 amino acids. CDR1 is WNHNN and CDR2 is SYGVQD in the germline V gene (reference sequence).

V is TRBV30 and J is TRBJ1-2; D unresolved. V lost 0 bases to trimming and J lost 7 bases, with 6 bases between them. In germline, CDR1 is GTSNPN, CDR2 SVGIG (reference sequence). This CDR3 has 11 amino acids. CDR3: CAWSVGFGYTF. The CDR3 DNA reads TGTGCCTGGAGTGTAGGTTTTGGCTACACCTTC.

This clonotype appeared a single time. This chain links TRBV25-1 with TRBJ1-2, with D hard to call. There are 13 residues in the CDR3. Germline V gene lookup returns CDR1 MGHDK and CDR2 SYGVNS. Trimming took 0 bases from V and 3 from J, leaving 5 bases between them. The CDR3 loop reads CASSEYGDYGYTF. The CDR3 region has the DNA TGTGCCAGCAGTGAATACGGCGACTATGGCTACACCTTC.

Regarding this clonotype: A read error is possible here, since a much larger clone lies one base away. This chain links TRBV29-1 with TRBJ2-3; possible D gene TRBD1, 7 bases. The V gene lost 6 bases and the J gene lost 4 bases, with 17 bases spanning the gap. The germline V gene has CDR1 SQVTM and CDR2 ANQGSEA. The CDR3 sequence is 14 residues long. The CDR3 here is CSVGQASSADTQYF. The CDR3 DNA sequence: TGCAGCGTAGGACAGGCCTCTAGCGCAGATACGCAGTATTTT.

CDR3 region: CASSTRIPENTEAFF. The DNA for the CDR3 is TGTGCCAGCAGCACCCGAATCCCAGAGAACACTGAAGCTTTCTTT. The chain couples TRBV21-1 to TRBJ1-1. TRBV21-1 is designated a pseudogene. The CDR3 spans 15 residues.

The J gene is TRBJ2-5, the V gene TRBV12-3 or TRBV12-4; 10 nucleotides agree with TRBD2. Trimming at V came to 7 bases and at J to 4 bases, leaving 6 bases not matched to a gene. There are 14 residues in the CDR3. The chain's CDR3 is CASTQRGGGETQYF. The CDR3 region has the DNA TGTGCCAGCACCCAGCGGGGGGGTGGAGAGACCCAGTACTTC.

The chain employs TRBV7-9 and TRBJ2-5, with D perhaps given as TRBD1 or TRBD2 (5 bases each). Matching the DNA end better, TRBJ2-7 makes the J call doubtful. The V gene's germline CDR1 is SEHNR and CDR2 FQNEAQ (reference sequence). The CDR3 runs 14 residues. CDR3 sequence (DNA): TGTGCCAGCAGCGAGGCCAGGGCCGGGGACGAGCAGTACTTC. Protein: CASSEARAGDEQYF.

This clonotype was found many times. This rearrangement joins TRBV4-1 to TRBJ2-3; D is unclear. Looked up from germline, CDR1 is MGHRA and CDR2 is YSYEKL. Trimming removed 1 base at V and 3 bases at J, with 11 bases between. The CDR3 covers 15 residues. The CDR3, as DNA: TGCGCCAGCAGCCAAGGATCGCAAGATACAGATACGCAGTATTTT. Translating gives CASSQGSQDTDTQYF.

This chain joins TRBV5-1 and TRBJ2-1; 8 positions match TRBD2. The V gene end was trimmed by 5 bases and the J gene end by 2 bases; junction bases not matched to a gene: 6. The CDR3 extends over 15 amino acids. Germline-derived CDR1 and CDR2 are SGHRS and YFSETQ. CDR3 protein: CASRLAVLTYNEQFF. DNA for the CDR3: TGCGCCAGCAGACTAGCGGTCCTCACCTACAATGAGCAGTTCTTC.

V usage is TRBV7-3 and J usage is TRBJ2-1, with TRBD2 identical over 11 bases. Germline V gene lookup returns CDR1 SGHTA and CDR2 FQGTGA. V dropped 2 bases and J dropped 15; count of bases not matched to a gene: 6. The CDR3 sequence is 13 residues long. In DNA, the CDR3 is TGTGCCAGCAGCTTATTAGCGGGGGGGCCGACGTTCTTC. It is translated as CASSLLAGGPTFF.